This T cell receptor beta chain was identified during a study of T cells in localized non-small cell lung cancer. V gave up 3 bases and J gave up 2 bases, with 10 bases separating them. The CDR3 spans 14 residues. Per the germline V gene, CDR1 is SGHNT and CDR2 is YENEEA. Method: immunoSEQ multiplex PCR; TCRdb's copy keeps in-frame clones and lacks some. The table shows some 2,500 clones, with less than 30% occurring only once. This clone has more than one count but fewer than ten. The receptor comes from a man aged 35-75 years with stage II squamous cell lung carcinoma. Sequenced material: normal lung tissue next to the tumor, taken before any cancer treatment. The genes are TRBV11-3 and TRBJ1-2; D ambiguous. As DNA, the CDR3 is TGTGCCAGCAGCTTGGTGGATATCAACTATGGCTACACCTTC. Residues: CASSLVDINYGYTF.